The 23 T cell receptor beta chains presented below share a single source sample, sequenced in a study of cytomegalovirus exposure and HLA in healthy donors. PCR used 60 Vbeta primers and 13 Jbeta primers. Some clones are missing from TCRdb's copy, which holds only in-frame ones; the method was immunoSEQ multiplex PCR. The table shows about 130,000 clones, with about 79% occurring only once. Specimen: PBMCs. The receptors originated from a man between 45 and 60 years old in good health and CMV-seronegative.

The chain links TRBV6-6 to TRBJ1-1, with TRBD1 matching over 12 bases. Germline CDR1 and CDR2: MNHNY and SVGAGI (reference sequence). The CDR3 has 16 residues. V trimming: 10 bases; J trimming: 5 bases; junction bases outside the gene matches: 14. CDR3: CATYTGQGADGTEAFF. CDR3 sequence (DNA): TGTGCCACTTATACGGGACAGGGGGCCGATGGGACTGAAGCTTTCTTT.

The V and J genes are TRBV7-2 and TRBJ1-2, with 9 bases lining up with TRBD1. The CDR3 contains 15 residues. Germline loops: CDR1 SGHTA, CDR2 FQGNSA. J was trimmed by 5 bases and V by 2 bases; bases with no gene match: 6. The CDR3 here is CASSLPGQGRYGYTF. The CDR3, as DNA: TGTGCCAGCAGCTTACCAGGACAGGGGAGGTATGGCTACACCTTC.

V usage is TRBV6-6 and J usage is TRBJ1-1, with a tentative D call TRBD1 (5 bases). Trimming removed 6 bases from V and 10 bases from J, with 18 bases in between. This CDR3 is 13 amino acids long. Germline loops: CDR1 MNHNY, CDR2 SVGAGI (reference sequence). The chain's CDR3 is CASRTTPGRGAFF. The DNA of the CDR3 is TGTGCCAGCAGAACCACGCCAGGGCGAGGAGCTTTCTTT.

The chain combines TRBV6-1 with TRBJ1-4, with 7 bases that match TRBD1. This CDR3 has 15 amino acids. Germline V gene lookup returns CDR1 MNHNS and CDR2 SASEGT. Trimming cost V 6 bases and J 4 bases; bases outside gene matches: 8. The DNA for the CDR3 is TGTGCCAGCAGGAACCGGTGGGACAGTAATGAAAAACTGTTTTTT. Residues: CASRNRWDSNEKLFF.

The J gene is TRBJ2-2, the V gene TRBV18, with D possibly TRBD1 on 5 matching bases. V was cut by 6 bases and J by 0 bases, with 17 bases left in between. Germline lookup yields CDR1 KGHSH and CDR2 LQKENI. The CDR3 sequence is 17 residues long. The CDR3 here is CASSPRIQDTNTGELFF. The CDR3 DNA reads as TGTGCCAGCTCCCCCAGGATACAGGACACGAACACCGGGGAGCTGTTTTTT.

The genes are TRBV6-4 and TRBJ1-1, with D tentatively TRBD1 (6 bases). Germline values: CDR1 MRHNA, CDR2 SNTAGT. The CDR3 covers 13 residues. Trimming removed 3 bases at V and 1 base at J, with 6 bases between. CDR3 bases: TGTGCCAGCAGTGAACAGGGGAACACTGAAGCTTTCTTT. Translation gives CASSEQGNTEAFF.

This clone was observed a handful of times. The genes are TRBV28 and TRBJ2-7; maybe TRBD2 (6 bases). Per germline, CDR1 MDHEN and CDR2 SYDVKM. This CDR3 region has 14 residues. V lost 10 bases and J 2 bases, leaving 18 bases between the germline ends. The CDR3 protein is CATLSGIYPYEQYV. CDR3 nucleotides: TGTGCCACCCTTAGCGGAATATATCCCTACGAGCAGTACGTC.

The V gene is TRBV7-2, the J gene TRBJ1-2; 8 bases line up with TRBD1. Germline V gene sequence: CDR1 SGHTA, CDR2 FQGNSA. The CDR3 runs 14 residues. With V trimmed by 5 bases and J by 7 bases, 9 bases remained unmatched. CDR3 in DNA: TGTGCCAGCAGCCGATCAGGGGGCGCCTTTGGCTACACCTTC. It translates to CASSRSGGAFGYTF.

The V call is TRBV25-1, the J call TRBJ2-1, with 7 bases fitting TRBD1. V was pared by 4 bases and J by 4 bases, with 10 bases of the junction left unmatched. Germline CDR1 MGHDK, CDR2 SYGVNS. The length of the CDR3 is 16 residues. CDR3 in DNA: TGTGCCAGCAGTGCCCAGGGGGAGCGGTTGTACAATGAGCAGTTCTTC. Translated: CASSAQGERLYNEQFF.

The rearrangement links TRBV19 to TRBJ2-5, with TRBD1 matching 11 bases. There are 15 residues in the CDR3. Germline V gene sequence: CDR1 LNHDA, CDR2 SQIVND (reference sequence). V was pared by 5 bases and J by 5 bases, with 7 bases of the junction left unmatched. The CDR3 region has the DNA TGTGCCAGTAGTCCTCGGACAGGGGGCGGGGAGACCCAGTACTTC. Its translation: CASSPRTGGGETQYF.

CDR3 protein: CASSLWGRLNEKLFF. For the CDR3, the DNA is TGTGCCAGCAGCTTGTGGGGCAGGCTGAACGAAAAACTGTTTTTT. The chain carries TRBV5-6 and TRBJ1-4; TRBD1 is a possible D gene (5 bases). CDR1 is SGHDT and CDR2 is YYEEEE in the germline V gene. Deletions cut 1 base from V and 8 bases from J, with 15 bases between. This CDR3 has 15 residues.

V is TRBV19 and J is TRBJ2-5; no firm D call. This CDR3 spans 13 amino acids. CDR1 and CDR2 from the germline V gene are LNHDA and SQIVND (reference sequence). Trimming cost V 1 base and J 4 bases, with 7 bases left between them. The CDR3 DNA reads TGTGCCAGTAGTATAGCAGATGGAGAGACCCAGTACTTC. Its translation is CASSIADGETQYF.

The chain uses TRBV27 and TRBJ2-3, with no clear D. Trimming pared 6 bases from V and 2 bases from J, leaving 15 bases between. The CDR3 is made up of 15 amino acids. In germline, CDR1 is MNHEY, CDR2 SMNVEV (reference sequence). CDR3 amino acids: CASSSDIGITDTQYF. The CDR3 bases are TGTGCCAGCAGCTCAGACATCGGAATCACAGATACGCAGTATTTT.

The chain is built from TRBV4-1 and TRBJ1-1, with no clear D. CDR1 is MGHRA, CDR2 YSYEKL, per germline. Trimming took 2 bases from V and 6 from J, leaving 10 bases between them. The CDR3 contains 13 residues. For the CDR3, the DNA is TGCGCCAGCAGCCAACCGGGGAGGTCTGAAGCTTTCTTT. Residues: CASSQPGRSEAFF.

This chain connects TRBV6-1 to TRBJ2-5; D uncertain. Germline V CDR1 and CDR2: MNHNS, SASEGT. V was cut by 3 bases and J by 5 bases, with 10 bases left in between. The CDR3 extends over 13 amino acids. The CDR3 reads CASSDFLAETQYF. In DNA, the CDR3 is TGTGCCAGCAGTGACTTCCTCGCGGAGACCCAGTACTTC.

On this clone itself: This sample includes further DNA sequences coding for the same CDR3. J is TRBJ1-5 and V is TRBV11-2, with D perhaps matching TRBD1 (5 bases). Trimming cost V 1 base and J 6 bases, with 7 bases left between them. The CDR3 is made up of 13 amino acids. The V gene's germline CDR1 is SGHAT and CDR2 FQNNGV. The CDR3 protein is CASSLGGGQPQHF. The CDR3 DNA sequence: TGTGCCAGCAGCTTAGGGGGGGGTCAGCCCCAGCATTTT.

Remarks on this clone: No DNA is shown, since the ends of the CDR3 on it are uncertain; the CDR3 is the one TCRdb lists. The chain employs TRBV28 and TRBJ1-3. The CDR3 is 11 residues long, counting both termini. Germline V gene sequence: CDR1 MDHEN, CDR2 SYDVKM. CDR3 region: CASSSGNTIYF.

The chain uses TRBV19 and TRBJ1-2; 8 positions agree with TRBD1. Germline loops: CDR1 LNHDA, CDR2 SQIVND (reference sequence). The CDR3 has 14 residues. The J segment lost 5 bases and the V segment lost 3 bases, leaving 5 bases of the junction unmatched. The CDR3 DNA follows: TGTGCCAGTAGTATGGACAGGGTAAATTATGGCTACACCTTC. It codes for CASSMDRVNYGYTF.

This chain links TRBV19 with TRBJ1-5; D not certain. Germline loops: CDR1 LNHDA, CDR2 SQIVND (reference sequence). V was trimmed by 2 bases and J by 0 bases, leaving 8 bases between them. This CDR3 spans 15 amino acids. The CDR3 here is CASSIQVYSNQPQHF. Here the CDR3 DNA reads TGTGCCAGTAGTATACAGGTTTATAGCAATCAGCCCCAGCATTTT.

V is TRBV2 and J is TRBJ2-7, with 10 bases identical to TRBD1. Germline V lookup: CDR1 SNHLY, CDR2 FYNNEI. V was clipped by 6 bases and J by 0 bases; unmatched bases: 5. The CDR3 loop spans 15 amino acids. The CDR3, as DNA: TGTGCCAGCAGGTCGGGACAGGGGTTCTCCTACGAGCAGTACGTC. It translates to CASRSGQGFSYEQYV.

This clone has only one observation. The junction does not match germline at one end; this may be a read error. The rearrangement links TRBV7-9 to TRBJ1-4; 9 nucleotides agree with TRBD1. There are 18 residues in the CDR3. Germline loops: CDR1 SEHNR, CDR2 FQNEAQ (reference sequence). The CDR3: CSSSNTGGGSIINEKLFF. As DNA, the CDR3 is TGTTCCAGCAGCAACACAGGGGGCGGAAGTATCATTAATGAAAAACTGTTTTTT.

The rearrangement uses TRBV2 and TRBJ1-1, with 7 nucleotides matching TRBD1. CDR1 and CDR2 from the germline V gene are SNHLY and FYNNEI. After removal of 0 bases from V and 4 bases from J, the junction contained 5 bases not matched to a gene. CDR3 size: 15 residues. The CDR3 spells CASSEAEQGITEAFF. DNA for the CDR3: TGTGCCAGCAGTGAAGCAGAACAGGGGATCACTGAAGCTTTCTTT.

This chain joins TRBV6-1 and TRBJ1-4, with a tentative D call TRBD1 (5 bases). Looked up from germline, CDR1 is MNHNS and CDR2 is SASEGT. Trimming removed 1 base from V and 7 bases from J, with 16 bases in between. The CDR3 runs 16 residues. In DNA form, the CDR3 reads TGTGCCAGCAGTGAAGGACATCCAGGGCAGCTTGAAAAACTGTTTTTT. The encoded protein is CASSEGHPGQLEKLFF.